This T cell receptor (beta chain) emerged from a study of regulatory T cells in long-lasting Graves disease. The sample's time point: persistent/refractory GD, antithyroid drugs over 5 years with positive TRAb. TCR sequences were obtained from RNA taken from PBMCs. CDR3 regions were amplified by Arm-PCR using iRepertoire HTBI primers to build TCR beta libraries. A single record per CDR3 protein comes from TCRdb applying MiXCR to the multiplex PCR reads. The data contain approximately 440,000 distinct CDR3 sequences, 23% of them singletons. About this clonotype: A much larger clone sits a single nucleotide away, making a read error possible. The CDR3 end shows no conserved phenylalanine or tryptophan, and so a read error is likely.

Trimming cost V 0 bases and J 4 bases; bases outside gene matches: 3. Germline loops: CDR1 MNHEY, CDR2 SVGEGT. This CDR3 is built from 15 residues. The TCR comes from a female donor with Graves disease. V gene TRBV6-2 or TRBV6-3 combines with J gene TRBJ1-5; 7 positions match TRBD1. The specimen comprised peripheral blood mononuclear cells (PBMCs), sampled when the disease was refractory, from a patient treated with antithyroid drugs. Here the CDR3 reads CASSYSTGQNQPQHL. Written as DNA, the CDR3 is TGTGCCAGCAGTTACTCGACAGGGCAGAATCAGCCCCAGCATCTT.